The 21 T cell receptor beta chains below come from one sample, sequenced in a study of T cell changes during pregnancy in multiple sclerosis. Sequencing was performed with immunoSEQ multiplex PCR; in TCRdb, only in-frame clones are kept and a portion is missing. The sample includes about 47,000 clones, approximately 90% seen only once; the top ten take more than 7.5%. The sequencing used CD8+ T cells from peripheral blood mononuclear cells, collected in the second trimester of pregnancy. The receptor source for this set is a female donor with multiple sclerosis, enrolled in a pregnancy study.

CDR3 loop: CASSLAQGWNEQFF. Written as DNA, the CDR3 is TGTGCCAGCAGCTTAGCACAGGGATGGAATGAGCAGTTCTTC. This chain connects TRBV7-9 to TRBJ2-1, with a weak D call TRBD1 (6 bases). Trimming removed 0 bases from V and 7 bases from J, with 10 bases in between. CDR1 SEHNR and CDR2 FQNEAQ come from the germline V gene (reference sequence). The CDR3 is made up of 14 amino acids.

The V gene is TRBV6-4, the J gene TRBJ2-2; 7 bases map to TRBD1. The CDR3 totals 15 residues. The junction had 5 bases not matched to a gene; V was cut back by 2 bases and J by 5 bases. Germline loops: CDR1 MRHNA, CDR2 SNTAGT. As DNA, the CDR3 is TGTGCCAGCAGTGACAAGGCAGGGGGTACCGGGGAGCTGTTTTTT. Encoded protein: CASSDKAGGTGELFF.

This clone was seen once. The chain combines TRBV4-1 with TRBJ1-2; no definite D call. Between the trimmed V and J ends, which lost 5 bases and 8 bases, there was a span of 12 bases. The germline V gene encodes CDR1 MGHRA and CDR2 YSYEKL. The CDR3 is 12 amino acids. In DNA form, the CDR3 reads TGCGCCAGCAGCGAGTCAGGTTCCGGCTACACCTTC. Amino acid sequence: CASSESGSGYTF.

This clone occurred many times. The chain combines TRBV7-6 with TRBJ1-2; D remains ambiguous. Trimming shortened V by 3 bases and J by 4 bases, and 15 bases separated the two germline ends. Germline V gene data show CDR1 as SGHVS and CDR2 as FNYEAQ. The CDR3 length is 15 residues. The CDR3 bases are TGTGCCAGCAGCTTCGGCTTGGGGAGTGGCTATGGCTACACCTTC. It is translated as CASSFGLGSGYGYTF.

CDR3 protein: CASSYQTGGYGYTF. For the CDR3, the DNA is TGTGCCAGCAGTTACCAGACAGGGGGCTATGGCTACACCTTC. The chain joins TRBV6-5 to TRBJ1-2; 9 bases match TRBD1. Germline V CDR1 and CDR2: MNHEY, SVGAGI. The ends lost 2 bases at V and 4 bases at J; junction bases unmatched: 2. CDR3 length: 14 residues.

The chain uses TRBV10-3 and TRBJ2-5; 10 bases line up with TRBD1. CDR3 length equals 12 residues. Per the germline V gene, CDR1 is ENHRY and CDR2 is SYGVKD. V trimming: 11 bases; J trimming: 4 bases; junction bases outside the gene matches: 4. The DNA of the CDR3 is TGTGCCGGACAGGGGGACGGAGAGACCCAGTACTTC. Protein sequence: CAGQGDGETQYF.

The CDR3 reads CASSLSMDRGAGNTIYF. The CDR3 DNA reads as TGTGCCAGCAGTTTATCCATGGACAGGGGAGCGGGAAACACCATATATTTT. The J gene is TRBJ1-3, the V gene TRBV27, with 9 bases lining up with TRBD1. Germline CDR1 and CDR2: MNHEY and SMNVEV (reference sequence). J lost 4 bases, V lost 0 bases, and 7 bases had no gene match. This CDR3 has 17 amino acids.

The rearrangement joins TRBV6-1 to TRBJ1-2; 9 bases are shared with TRBD1. The CDR3 has 14 amino acids. Losses at the gene ends were 2 bases for V and 6 bases for J; bases not matched to a gene: 4. Germline CDR1 MNHNS, CDR2 SASEGT. The DNA of the CDR3 is TGTGCCAGCAGTGAATACAGGGGGCAAGATGGCTACACCTTC. Residues: CASSEYRGQDGYTF.

This chain uses TRBV27 with TRBJ2-3; 10 bases fit TRBD2. With V trimmed by 2 bases and J by 6 bases, 5 bases remained unmatched. The CDR3 contains 15 residues. The germline gives CDR1 MNHEY, CDR2 SMNVEV (reference sequence). The CDR3 protein is CASSLGSGGVDTQYF. CDR3 sequence (DNA): TGTGCCAGCAGTTTAGGGAGCGGGGGGGTGGATACGCAGTATTTT.

The chain is built from TRBV11-2 and TRBJ2-1; D call uncertain. Trimming took 4 bases from V and 7 from J, leaving 11 bases between them. This CDR3 has 13 amino acids. CDR1 and CDR2 (germline): SGHAT, FQNNGV. The CDR3 region has the DNA TGTGCCAGCAGCTCCCCCCCCTTGAATGAGCAGTTCTTC. Residues: CASSSPPLNEQFF.

CDR3 bases: TGTGCCAGCAGTTCGGGGGGCAGCGAGCAGTACTTC. Its translation is CASSSGGSEQYF. The chain carries TRBV6-1 and TRBJ2-7, with D maybe TRBD2 (7 bases). The CDR3 is 12 amino acids. Germline V gives CDR1 MNHNS, CDR2 SASEGT. V was shortened by 5 bases and J by 6 bases, with 11 bases between the two germline ends.

This clone showed up just once. The rearrangement joins TRBV7-9 to TRBJ1-2; 12 bases map to TRBD1. The CDR3 extends over 16 amino acids. With 5 bases clipped from V and 7 bases from J, the junction kept 11 bases outside the gene matches. Germline V CDR1 and CDR2: SEHNR, FQNEAQ (reference sequence). CDR3 protein: CASSGTRDRGLGGYTF. The CDR3 DNA reads as TGTGCCAGCAGCGGGACTCGGGACAGGGGGCTGGGTGGCTACACCTTC.

V usage is TRBV5-1 and J usage is TRBJ2-7, with no clear D. The CDR3 is 14 amino acids. V lost 0 bases and J 3 bases, leaving 10 bases between the germline ends. Germline CDR1 is SGHRS and CDR2 is YFSETQ. As DNA, the CDR3 is TGCGCCAGCAGCTTGGACGCGCCGCTCTACGAGCAGTACTTC. Its translation: CASSLDAPLYEQYF.

The J gene is TRBJ1-1, the V gene TRBV4-1, with D possibly matching TRBD1 (6 bases). Germline V gene data show CDR1 as MGHRA and CDR2 as YSYEKL. The V end was cut by 3 bases, the J end by 0 bases, with 11 bases between. This CDR3 comprises 15 residues. As DNA, the CDR3 is TGCGCCAGCAGCCACGTTGGACAGCTGAACACTGAAGCTTTCTTT. Residues: CASSHVGQLNTEAFF.

The V and J genes are TRBV19 and TRBJ2-3, with D uncertain. Trimming stripped 5 bases from V and 5 bases from J, with 5 bases between. The CDR3 sequence is 11 residues long. CDR1 and CDR2 (germline): LNHDA, SQIVND (reference sequence). The CDR3 bases are TGTGCCAGTAGTTTCGGAGATACGCAGTATTTT. Translating it yields CASSFGDTQYF.

This chain uses TRBV28 with TRBJ1-5; D is perhaps TRBD1 (5 bases). V dropped 3 bases and J dropped 3 bases, with 12 bases sitting between them. This CDR3 has 15 residues. Germline CDR1 and CDR2: MDHEN and SYDVKM. The CDR3 DNA sequence: TGTGCCAGCAGTTTCCCGGGACTTGACAATCAGCCCCAGCATTTT. This encodes CASSFPGLDNQPQHF.

V and J are TRBV19 and TRBJ2-7; D uncertain. Germline CDR1 LNHDA, CDR2 SQIVND (reference sequence). Trimming cost V 5 bases and J 0 bases, with 14 bases left between them. The CDR3 sequence is 15 residues long. CDR3 protein: CASSGLDWSSYEQYF. Here the CDR3 DNA reads TGTGCCAGTAGTGGTTTAGACTGGAGCTCCTACGAGCAGTACTTC.

V is TRBV5-4 and J is TRBJ1-1, with D uncertain. Trimming removed 0 bases from V and 6 bases from J, with 9 bases in between. Per germline, CDR1 SGHNT and CDR2 YYREEE (reference sequence). There are 13 residues in the CDR3. This chain's CDR3 is CASSLDSNPEAFF. CDR3 coding DNA: TGTGCCAGCAGCTTGGACAGCAACCCTGAAGCTTTCTTT.

The chain employs TRBV9 and TRBJ1-1, with D perhaps matching TRBD1 (5 bases). CDR1 is SGDLS and CDR2 is YYNGEE in the germline V gene. The CDR3 has 17 residues. The ends were cut back, 0 bases at V and 1 base at J, with 16 bases in the middle. CDR3: CASSVEGIGGTNTEAFF. The CDR3 bases are TGTGCCAGCAGCGTAGAGGGAATAGGCGGGACGAACACTGAAGCTTTCTTT.

This clone was picked up one time. The rearrangement joins TRBV5-1 to TRBJ2-1; D might be TRBD1 (6 bases). There are 14 residues in the CDR3. Trimming took off 6 bases at V and 4 bases at J, with 14 bases between the two ends. Germline V gene sequence: CDR1 SGHRS, CDR2 YFSETQ. The CDR3 DNA follows: TGCGCCAGCAACGTGGGGGCTAGATACAATGAGCAGTTCTTC. Protein product: CASNVGARYNEQFF.

The chain carries TRBV19 and TRBJ2-5; 10 nucleotides agree with TRBD1. The CDR3 is made up of 15 amino acids. Germline CDR1 LNHDA, CDR2 SQIVND (reference sequence). With V trimmed by 8 bases and J by 5 bases, 11 bases remained unmatched. CDR3 region: CASSSGTGEIETQYF. The CDR3 DNA reads TGTGCCAGTTCCTCCGGGACAGGGGAAATCGAGACCCAGTACTTC.